The clone carrying this TCR beta chain was seen only once. Other DNA sequences of this sample code for an identical CDR3. This record belongs to a study of PD-L1 blockade in urothelial cancer. TCRdb keeps only in-frame clones here, not all; method: immunoSEQ multiplex PCR. Of tens of thousands of clones in the sample, more than 75% are singletons; the top ten hold around a tenth. The V end was cut by 4 bases, the J end by 3 bases, with 7 bases between. The germline V gene encodes CDR1 SGHDT and CDR2 YYEEEE. CDR3 size: 13 residues. This chain joins TRBV5-6 and TRBJ1-4, with a possible D match to TRBD1 (6 bases). This TCR was sampled from a man in his 70s with urothelial cancer. Sequenced here: PBMCs, sampled around atezolizumab (anti-PD-L1) treatment. CDR3 DNA sequence: TGTGCCAGCAGCGAGGGGGCTAATGAAAAACTGTTTTTT. This gives the protein CASSEGANEKLFF.